This TCR beta chain derives from a study of cytomegalovirus exposure and HLA in healthy donors (dated by TCRdb to the late 2010s). A note on the overall study: An earlier analysis of some 500 of the donors reported 250 to 300 Gb of sequence data and around 110 million unique TCR beta sequences from 190 million or so T cells. Donor age, sex, ethnicity and CMV serostatus were compiled together with the repertoire data. To predict cytomegalovirus infection status, the study brought together high-throughput TCR immunosequencing, statistical association of individual TCRs with disease status, and machine learning. To study patterns of TCR occurrence, a later analysis re-analyzed previously published TCR beta repertoires from 666 donors and added high-resolution HLA genotyping. Among around 400 genotyped donors of the cohort, an average of approximately 250,000 unique TCR beta nucleotide sequences were sequenced per donor, about a sixth of them non-productive. Of the approximately 400 genotyped donors, 65% to 90% were placed in the genetic ancestry cluster associated with self-reported Caucasian donors. Genome-wide SNP genotypes for about 65% of the roughly 670 donors were used in a later genetic analysis, which treated that subset as a discovery cohort. An earlier analysis of around 580 of the donors used high-throughput TCR beta sequencing to judge whether each TCR beta V gene segment behaved as functional or pseudogenic. A separate validation cohort of 100 to 150 different subjects was used in addition to the roughly 720-subject first cohort. The T cell repertoires of 666 subjects were profiled by immunosequencing and related to cytomegalovirus serostatus. All discovery cohort repertoires had been generated using a single sequencing platform. An early release covering roughly 640 HLA-typed donors comprised roughly 300 gigabases of sequencing data and roughly 85 million unique TCR sequences. Class I and class II HLA loci were covered by the typing at four-digit resolution. Roughly 5 DR-DQ haplotypes were handled as single units for association and clustering because linkage in the cohort was strong. The number of donors typed differed by locus, with about 620-630 for A, B, C, DRB1 and DQB1, around 500 for DQA1, 600 to 610 for DPA1, and under 490 for DPB1. The study aimed to test whether signatures of past pathogen exposure could be identified by cataloging public T cell receptors. In the later analysis, no new phenotypic data were used to find candidate immune exposures; instead, reliance was placed on TCR beta sequences and their occurrence across donors. What the study reported, not specific to this receptor: In a later analysis, TCR association rates were found to vary across HLA loci, with the most associated TCRs seen for DRB1 alleles and the fewest for HLA-C alleles. In a later analysis, HLA-associated TCR beta chains were found to be more clonally expanded and to have lower generation probabilities than equally common non-associated chains. In vitro tests confirmed that a few of the cytomegalovirus-associated TCR beta chains recognize cytomegalovirus antigens. A further reported finding was that TCR beta sequences accurately predicted the HLA-A and HLA-B alleles for most subjects in the first cohort. CMV serostatus was the only immune exposure information available for the cohort. Because counts were too low, seventeen rarely observed V segments, including chromosome 9 orphons, were excluded from the earlier analysis of around 590 of the donors. Several of the top co-occurrence clusters appeared to be linked to parvovirus B19, influenza, CMV and Epstein-Barr virus, according to a later analysis. The authors suggested that the approach could potentially be generalized to other disease states and immunological phenotypes. In a later genetic analysis, a missense DCLRE1C variant was associated with V-gene and J-gene trimming of TCR beta chains, and the association was replicated in an independent cohort. A later analysis found that most CMV-associated TCR beta chains appeared HLA-restricted, with HLA associations seemingly driven largely by CMV exposure. In this cohort, only TCR beta chains were sequenced, and detectable features were limited by the absence of alpha or paired-chain data. A cluster of highly shared sequence variants was judged likely to be a technical artifact of the sequencing pipeline. A later analysis associated about 17,000 TCR beta sequences with specific HLA alleles at a false discovery rate of 0.05. The study gave a list of around 170 TCR beta chains associated with cytomegalovirus. In a later genetic analysis, fewer N-insertions in productive TCRs were reported among donors in an Asian-associated ancestry cluster than the approximately 670-donor mean. Because the 87-base-pair reads could not distinguish some IMGT-functional V segments, including TRBV6-2 and TRBV6-3, those segments were excluded. Correlated functional status among segregating V segments might reflect linkage disequilibrium, but an unknown experimental factor could not be ruled out. Because HLA typing was missing for some donors at each locus, association tests included only the typed subset. When HLA alleles, especially DR and DQ, strongly co-occurred, attributing TCR associations to individual alleles was difficult. In both the original and validation cohorts, the classifier was reported to diagnose cytomegalovirus status with high specificity and sensitivity. In an earlier analysis of some 540 of the donors, most TCR beta V segments appeared in productive rearrangements about 87% or about 30% of the time, broadly matching IMGT annotations. The presence/absence analyses assumed that sequencing depth was roughly uniform across donors, and that assumption may not be true. Most TCR sequences were observed very rarely across donors, whereas some public TCRs were present in many individuals.

A word on this clone: No antigen is known for it. No much larger clonotype is one base removed from it; base qualities were not supplied.

The cohort consisted of some 730 healthy bone marrow donors. Cohort members were all nominally healthy when sampled, although unrecorded immune exposures were likely present. The donor was CMV seronegative and belonged to the group of 320 or so seronegative cohort members. A peripheral blood sample was collected from each donor, and TCR beta sequencing was performed on peripheral blood mononuclear cells. Genomic DNA was extracted from the blood cell samples with the Qiagen DNeasy Blood Extraction Kit. Preparation of the library involved the immunoSEQ multiplex PCR assay. For the multiplex PCR, a mixture combining 60 forward primers for TCR Vbeta segments and 13 reverse primers for TCR Jbeta segments was used. The CDR3 region of rearranged TCR beta genes was amplified from genomic DNA with a multiplex PCR assay. Amplified TCR beta libraries were sequenced as 87-base-pair reads on the Illumina HiSeq System. Per the original workflow: Across the 670 or so repertoires, a later analysis counted some 81 million unique TCR beta chains, approximately 10 million of which were shared by at least two donors. To remove PCR and sequencing errors, raw reads were error-corrected and collapsed into unique sequences using a nearest-neighbor algorithm that merged closely related sequences. CDR3 sequences were aligned to IMGT reference sequences to assign V, D and J gene segments. For a sequence to be retained, at least a six-nucleotide match to both a V gene segment and a J gene segment was required. Rearrangements were classified as productive when the CDR3 lacked stop codons and remained in frame with V and J, and all other rearrangements were classified as non-productive. Following IMGT convention, CDR3 was defined as the stretch from the second conserved V-encoded cysteine up to the conserved J-encoded phenylalanine. Sequences without an unambiguous match to a single V gene segment were excluded from the earlier analysis of about 630 of the donors. In an earlier analysis of some 590 of the donors, a V segment was called functional when productive rearrangements were above 56.7%, and segregating when the standard deviation between donors exceeded 5%. A statistical classification framework was developed to diagnose cytomegalovirus status using the catalog of TCR beta chain sequences. V and J gene assignment, in a later analysis, came from comparing TCR nucleotide sequences with IMGT/GENE-DB human TR gene sequences. In a later analysis, CDR3 sequences and most-parsimonious VDJ recombination scenarios were assigned using the TCRdist pipeline. In a later analysis, each TCR beta chain was defined by its CDR3 amino acid sequence together with its V-gene family, and reads without a unique V-gene family were excluded. In a later analysis, around 600 highly shared, low-generation-probability nucleotide sequences were removed to address suspected cross-contamination and a sequencing artifact. For each public chain, a later analysis derived a clonal expansion index from normalized ranks of inferred template counts within each repertoire. Generation probabilities in a later analysis came from a VDJ recombination model fitted to out-of-frame rearrangements, and those results were checked against IGoR. A later analysis scored TCR-TCR, TCR-HLA and TCR-CMV co-occurrence with hypergeometric tests, applying a repertoire-size bias correction to TCR pairs. To estimate false discovery rates, a later analysis permuted the HLA or CMV assignments 20 times. In a later analysis, co-occurring TCRs were grouped using DBSCAN, with TCRdist sequence similarity added in when clustering inside HLA-allele-positive subsets. Repertoires with fewer than 30,000 or more than 120,000 public chains, plus five repertoires with anomalous nucleotide sharing, were excluded from co-occurrence clustering. TCRdb took this table from immuneACCESS and kept in-frame rearrangements with V and J called. Such tables lack part of the clones; where checked against another copy, unresolved V genes explain under half of the gap, and the rest is unexplained. D and trimming were read from the DNA, whereas the V and J calls and clone size are those reported in that table. The sample records about 25,000 clones, about four fifths of which are singletons. The leading ten clones occupy around 4.5% of the sample.

The CDR3, from cysteine to phenylalanine, totals 15 residues. Here the CDR3 DNA is all that survives: 45 bases in frame from base 1. V loses 0 bases at its end and J loses 14 bases; junction bases beyond the gene matches: 12. The germline V gene (reference sequence) gives CDR1 as LNHNV and CDR2 as YYDKDF. This receptor was identified in a male donor in good health and CMV-seronegative. The specimen sequenced was PBMCs. In this chain, TRBV15 is recombined with TRBJ1-4; TRBD1 agrees with 7 junctional bases. The CDR3 loop reads CATSRDPGQTRGLFF. The sequenced DNA is TGTGCCACCAGCAGAGATCCGGGACAGACAAGAGGGCTGTTTTTT.